Presented here are 16 T cell receptor beta chains from one specimen sequenced in a study of T cells after yellow fever vaccination. TCRdb redid the calling of the 5' RACE reads with MiXCR, one entry per CDR3 protein. The profile covers hundreds of thousands of distinct CDR3 sequences, with more than 9% appearing a single time and 14% to 15% taken by the ten largest. The input for sequencing was PBMCs, taken on the day of the yellow fever booster vaccination. These receptors all come from a man aged 25 to 40 who received the YFV17D yellow fever vaccine.

The chain employs TRBV20-1 and TRBJ2-5; TRBD2 aligns across 15 bases. After removal of 5 bases from V and 4 bases from J, the junction contained 5 bases not matched to a gene. The CDR3 has 15 amino acids. CDR1 is DFQATT and CDR2 is SNEGSKA in the germline V gene (reference sequence). The CDR3 is CSAGGLAGGRETQYF. CDR3 bases: TGCAGTGCTGGGGGACTAGCGGGAGGAAGAGAGACCCAGTACTTC.

This clonotype was observed a few times. The rearrangement links TRBV30 to TRBJ1-1; 7 bases align to TRBD1. Germline CDR1 is GTSNPN and CDR2 is SVGIG (reference sequence). The CDR3 is made up of 12 amino acids. J was trimmed by 2 bases and V by 8 bases; bases with no gene match: 5. CDR3 residues: CARDRANTEAFF. The CDR3 nucleotides read TGTGCCCGTGACAGGGCTAACACTGAAGCTTTCTTT.

In DNA form, the CDR3 reads TGTGCCAGCAGCGAGGGACAGGGCCCAAAAGAGACCCAGTACTTC. Translated, it gives CASSEGQGPKETQYF. J is TRBJ2-5 and V is TRBV5-8, with TRBD1 identical over 9 bases. The CDR3 covers 15 residues. The trim removed 4 bases at V and 3 bases at J, leaving 7 bases unmatched. Germline V gene lookup returns CDR1 SGHTS and CDR2 YDEGEE.

V is TRBV21-1 and J is TRBJ2-7; the table's D call, TRBD1, has no DNA check behind it. TRBV21-1 is recorded as a pseudogene. This CDR3 is 14 amino acids long. CDR3 region: CASSTGQPTYEQYF. The DNA of the CDR3 is TGTGCCAGCAGTACAGGACAGCCTACCTACGAGCAGTACTTC.

A few counts support this clonotype. The V and J genes are TRBV25-1 and TRBJ1-5; 7 positions match TRBD1. This CDR3 spans 17 amino acids. Germline V gives CDR1 MGHDK, CDR2 SYGVNS. The V segment lost 1 base and the J segment 2 bases; nucleotides outside the gene matches: 8. Here the CDR3 reads CASSECRGRFRNQPQHF. The CDR3 nucleotides read TGTGCCAGCAGTGAATGCAGGGGGAGGTTTCGCAATCAGCCCCAGCATTTT.

This clonotype has just a few counts. The chain combines TRBV12-3 or TRBV12-4 with TRBJ1-5; D is unresolved. CDR3 length: 12 residues. The V and J ends lost 6 bases and 5 bases respectively, with 8 bases between them. The CDR3: CASRREDQPQHF. In DNA form, the CDR3 reads TGTGCCAGCAGGCGGGAAGATCAGCCCCAGCATTTT.

This clonotype was picked up many times. The rearrangement links TRBV2 to TRBJ1-4; possibly TRBD1 for D (5 bases). The CDR3 spans 15 residues. CDR1 and CDR2 (germline): SNHLY, FYNNEI. Trimming shortened V by 0 bases and J by 5 bases, and 10 bases separated the two germline ends. The CDR3 loop is CASSEAGTGNEKLFF. CDR3 DNA: TGTGCCAGCAGTGAAGCGGGGACGGGGAATGAAAAACTGTTTTTT.

At least ten counts were recorded for this clonotype. CDR3 residues: CASSRPLATQYF. The CDR3 bases are TGTGCCAGCAGCCGACCGCTTGCTACGCAGTATTTT. The chain recombines TRBV12-3 or TRBV12-4 with TRBJ2-3; D call uncertain. This CDR3 is 12 amino acids long. Trimming removed 6 bases at V and 8 bases at J, with 12 bases between.

In this sample, this clonotype turned up many times. The chain recombines TRBV20-1 with TRBJ2-1; 12 bases fit TRBD2. The germline V gene has CDR1 DFQATT and CDR2 SNEGSKA (reference sequence). The V segment lost 3 bases and the J segment 0 bases; nucleotides outside the gene matches: 3. The CDR3 is 16 amino acids. This CDR3 reads CSARGLAGASYNEQFF. Written as DNA, the CDR3 is TGCAGTGCTAGGGGACTAGCGGGTGCCTCCTACAATGAGCAGTTCTTC.

This clonotype was picked up a small number of times. CDR3 loop: CASSRTGTDFLRQYF. The CDR3 nucleotides are TGTGCCAGCAGCAGAACCGGGACTGATTTCTTGAGGCAGTACTTC. The chain is built from TRBV7-8 and TRBJ2-7; perhaps TRBD2 as D (6 bases). The CDR3 is 15 residues long. From germline, CDR1 is SGHVS and CDR2 FQNEAQ. Trimming took off 5 bases at V and 9 bases at J, with 23 bases between the two ends. Using reference TRBV7-8 and TRBJ2-7 for the parts outside the CDR3, the full variable domain is GAGVSQSPRYKVAKRGQDVALRCDPISGHVSLFWYQQALGQGPEFLTYFQNEAQLDKSGLPSDRFFAERPEGSVSTLKIQRTQQEDSAVYLCASSRTGTDFLRQYFGPGTRLTVT.

There are a few counts of this clonotype. The V call is TRBV5-1, the J call TRBJ2-7, with D tentatively TRBD1 or TRBD2 (6 bases each). Germline V gene sequence: CDR1 SGHRS, CDR2 YFSETQ. Between the trimmed V and J ends, which lost 4 bases and 5 bases, there was a span of 13 bases. The CDR3 runs 13 residues. The CDR3 nucleotides read TGCGCCAGCAGCGGGGGGCGGTTCGACGAGCAGTACTTC. Its protein is CASSGGRFDEQYF.

This clonotype has more than one count but fewer than ten. The rearrangement links TRBV5-4 to TRBJ2-2; weak D call: TRBD2 (5 bases). This CDR3 has 14 residues. Trimming shortened V by 4 bases and J by 5 bases, and 12 bases separated the two germline ends. Germline lookup yields CDR1 SGHNT and CDR2 YYREEE (reference sequence). This chain's CDR3 is CASSPTGSTGELFF. In DNA, the CDR3 is TGTGCCAGCAGCCCGACGGGGAGTACCGGGGAGCTGTTTTTT.

The CDR3 here is CASSPPGGAGNTIYF. In DNA, the CDR3 is TGTGCCAGCTCACCCCCCGGGGGGGCTGGAAACACCATATATTTT. The chain couples TRBV18 to TRBJ1-3, with D maybe TRBD1 (5 bases). Looked up from germline, CDR1 is KGHSH and CDR2 is LQKENI. The CDR3 sequence is 15 residues long. V was clipped by 3 bases and J by 2 bases, with 11 bases between them.

In its sample, this clonotype was seen a few times. The rearrangement links TRBV29-1 to TRBJ2-1; D uncertain. V lost 4 bases, J lost 9 bases, and 7 bases lay in between. Germline V gene sequence: CDR1 SQVTM, CDR2 ANQGSEA. CDR3 length: 10 amino acids. The CDR3: CSVGSVEQFF. The CDR3 bases are TGCAGCGTTGGAAGCGTTGAGCAGTTCTTC.

This clonotype was observed many times. CDR3 coding DNA: TGCGCCAGCAGCCAAGGACAGGGGTACTACAATGAGCAGTTCTTC. It codes for CASSQGQGYYNEQFF. V usage is TRBV5-1 and J usage is TRBJ2-1; 9 bases are shared with TRBD1. CDR3 length: 15 residues. The germline CDR1 and CDR2 sequences are SGHRS and YFSETQ. With V trimmed by 4 bases and J by 3 bases, 5 bases remained unmatched. Full variable domain (remainder filled in from reference TRBV5-1 and TRBJ2-1): KAGVTQTPRYLIKTRGQQVTLSCSPISGHRSVSWYQQTPGQGLQFLFEYFSETQRNKGNFPGRFSGRQFSNSRSEMNVSTLELGDSALYLCASSQGQGYYNEQFFGPGTRLTVL.

The V and J genes are TRBV5-1 and TRBJ2-1; TRBD1 might be the D (8 bases). V shed 3 bases and J shed 1 base, with 11 bases lying between them. The CDR3 totals 15 residues. CDR1 is SGHRS and CDR2 is YFSETQ in the germline V gene. CDR3 loop: CASSSQGGSYNEQFF. CDR3 sequence (DNA): TGCGCCAGCAGCTCACAGGGGGGGTCCTACAATGAGCAGTTCTTC.